The 18 T cell receptor beta chains below all came from one sample that was sequenced in a study of lymphopenia after photon versus proton radiotherapy (dated by TCRdb to the late 2010s). Receptor libraries were prepared by the immunoSEQ multiplex PCR assay. The clones in this table, taken by TCRdb from immuneACCESS, are in-frame only. Not every clone is retained; where verified, under half of the shortfall comes from an unresolved V gene, and the cause of the rest is unknown. Recorded for this sample are under 30,000 clones; roughly 87% of them occurred a single time. In total, the top ten clones hold around 50% of the sample. This sample comprised peripheral blood, obtained from a patient treated with proton-based radiotherapy. The receptors shown here come from a woman aged 55-70 years with cholangiocarcinoma. Some clones in this sample may be carry-over from other donors' samples.

The chain recombines TRBV4-2 with TRBJ2-1; unclear D gene. The CDR3 contains 13 residues. The V end was cut by 3 bases, the J end by 7 bases, with 10 bases between. Germline V CDR1 and CDR2: LGHNA, YNFKEQ. The CDR3 sequence: CASSQADSNEQFF. CDR3 sequence (DNA): TGTGCCAGCAGCCAGGCCGACTCTAATGAGCAGTTCTTC.

J is TRBJ2-5 and V is TRBV30; D possibly uses TRBD1 or TRBD2 (5 bases each). Germline-derived CDR1 and CDR2 are GTSNPN and SVGIG (reference sequence). The CDR3 spans 13 residues. Between the trimmed V and J ends, which lost 2 bases and 0 bases, there was a span of 7 bases. Written as DNA, the CDR3 is TGTGCCTGGAGTCAGGGACACCAAGAGACCCAGTACTTC. Encoded protein: CAWSQGHQETQYF.

The chain links TRBV29-1 to TRBJ2-2; D not certain. The germline gives CDR1 SQVTM, CDR2 ANQGSEA. The ends were cut back, 8 bases at V and 7 bases at J, with 14 bases in the middle. The CDR3 has 12 amino acids. CDR3 amino acids: CSSFLGNGELFF. Written as DNA, the CDR3 is TGCAGCTCTTTCTTGGGGAACGGGGAGCTGTTTTTT.

The chain has TRBV9 and TRBJ1-1, with 7 bases matching TRBD1. V was clipped by 0 bases and J by 5 bases; unmatched bases: 4. The CDR3 is made up of 14 amino acids. From germline, CDR1 is SGDLS and CDR2 YYNGEE. CDR3 in DNA: TGTGCCAGCAGCGTAGAGACAGGGATGACTGAAGCTTTCTTT. It is translated as CASSVETGMTEAFF. Combining the CDR3 with reference TRBV9 and TRBJ1-1 gives the whole variable domain DSGVTQTPKHLITATGQRVTLRCSPRSGDLSVYWYQQSLDQGLQFLIQYYNGEERAKGNILERFSAQQFPDLHSELNLSSLELGDSALYFCASSVETGMTEAFFGQGTRLTVV.

The chain uses TRBV6-6 and TRBJ1-5, with 7 bases lining up with TRBD1. This CDR3 region has 15 residues. Germline loops: CDR1 MNHNY, CDR2 SVGAGI (reference sequence). Losses at the gene ends were 2 bases for V and 6 bases for J; bases not matched to a gene: 7. In nucleotides, the CDR3 is TGTGCCAGCAGTTACAGGGCAGGGGGTCCTCAGCCCCAGCATTTT. Residues: CASSYRAGGPQPQHF.

The chain links TRBV9 to TRBJ2-5; D may be TRBD1 or TRBD2 (5 bases each). V shed 4 bases and J shed 4 bases, with 14 bases lying between them. CDR3 length: 14 amino acids. Germline-derived CDR1 and CDR2 are SGDLS and YYNGEE. Here the CDR3 DNA reads TGTGCCAGCAGCCCCCGGACGAGGGGAGAGACCCAGTACTTC. Translating it yields CASSPRTRGETQYF.

This chain links TRBV21-1 with TRBJ1-1; whether TRBD1, the table's D call, matches the DNA was not checked. TRBV21-1 is a known pseudogene. The CDR3 contains 16 residues. This CDR3 is CASSKHDRTANTEAFF. CDR3 sequence (DNA): TGTGCCAGCAGCAAACACGACCGTACAGCGAACACTGAAGCTTTCTTT.

The V and J genes are TRBV27 and TRBJ2-1, with a weak D call TRBD1 (6 bases). Germline CDR1 MNHEY, CDR2 SMNVEV (reference sequence). This CDR3 comprises 15 residues. Deletions cut 7 bases from V and 5 bases from J, with 18 bases between. The CDR3 loop reads CASNPTGLNNNEQFF. CDR3 coding DNA: TGTGCCAGCAACCCCACAGGGTTGAACAACAATGAGCAGTTCTTC.

This CDR3 reads CASSTRSGSSYNEQFF. The CDR3 region has the DNA TGTGCCAGTAGTACTCGTAGCGGGAGCTCCTACAATGAGCAGTTCTTC. This chain joins TRBV19 and TRBJ2-1; TRBD2 matches 9 bases. Germline V gene sequence: CDR1 LNHDA, CDR2 SQIVND (reference sequence). Germline trimming cut 4 bases from V and 0 bases from J; bases unmatched to any gene: 4. The CDR3 consists of 16 residues.

The chain couples TRBV4-3 to TRBJ2-2; TRBD2 is a possible D gene (7 bases). The V and J ends lost 4 bases and 3 bases respectively, with 12 bases between them. The germline V gene has CDR1 LGHNA and CDR2 YSLEER. This CDR3 region has 15 residues. The CDR3 loop reads CASSRGGAYTGELFF. The CDR3 nucleotides read TGCGCCAGCAGCCGAGGGGGGGCTTACACCGGGGAGCTGTTTTTT.

The V gene is TRBV5-5, the J gene TRBJ2-2, with D maybe TRBD1 (6 bases). The germline CDR1 and CDR2 sequences are SGHKS and YYEKEE (reference sequence). With 4 bases removed from V and 3 bases from J, the gap between germline ends came to 13 bases. The CDR3 has 15 residues. The CDR3 nucleotides are TGTGCCAGCAGCCTCGGGACACCTTACACCGGGGAGCTGTTTTTT. As protein: CASSLGTPYTGELFF.

This clone is a singleton in its sample. This chain connects TRBV7-2 to TRBJ2-7; 8 bases align to TRBD1. This CDR3 contains 15 residues. Trimming removed 5 bases from V and 1 base from J; junction bases left unmatched: 7. Looked up from germline, CDR1 is SGHTA and CDR2 is FQGNSA. CDR3 region: CASSHRDRLSYEQYF. In nucleotides, the CDR3 is TGTGCCAGCAGCCATCGGGACAGGCTTTCCTACGAGCAGTACTTC.

V usage is TRBV7-9 and J usage is TRBJ2-1, with D perhaps given as TRBD1 or TRBD2 (5 bases each). The germline V gene has CDR1 SEHNR and CDR2 FQNEAQ (reference sequence). Trimming removed 3 bases at V and 2 bases at J, with 11 bases between. The CDR3 covers 15 residues. The CDR3 is CASSFEGYPYNEQFF. CDR3 DNA: TGTGCCAGCAGCTTTGAGGGGTATCCCTACAATGAGCAGTTCTTC.

This clone was found a few times. The V and J genes are TRBV6-5 and TRBJ1-5, with a weak D call TRBD1 (5 bases). Trimming pared 8 bases from V and 2 bases from J, leaving 16 bases between. Germline V lookup: CDR1 MNHEY, CDR2 SVGAGI. The CDR3 has 15 residues. The CDR3 is CASREGSIRNQPQHF. Written as DNA, the CDR3 is TGTGCCAGCCGGGAGGGGTCCATTCGCAATCAGCCCCAGCATTTT.

The chain links TRBV7-6 to TRBJ2-5, with 10 bases that match TRBD2. Germline values: CDR1 SGHVS, CDR2 FNYEAQ. V gave up 7 bases and J gave up 5 bases; unmatched junction bases: 10. The CDR3 runs to 15 residues. CDR3 DNA: TGTGCCAGCACCCTTTTACTAGCGGGGAAGGAGACCCAGTACTTC. Its translation is CASTLLLAGKETQYF. Filled out from reference TRBV7-6 and TRBJ2-5, the complete variable domain reads GAGVSQSPRYKVTKRGQDVALRCDPISGHVSLYWYRQALGQGPEFLTYFNYEAQQDKSGLPNDRFSAERPEGSISTLTIQRTEQRDSAMYRCASTLLLAGKETQYFGPGTRLLVL.

The chain couples TRBV19 to TRBJ2-7, with D possibly being TRBD2 (6 bases). The CDR3 has 14 residues. Trimming cost V 3 bases and J 5 bases, with 14 bases left between them. Germline CDR1 LNHDA, CDR2 SQIVND (reference sequence). CDR3 DNA sequence: TGTGCCAGTAGTATGGGGGTACTAGCTAACGAGCAGTACTTC. This translates into CASSMGVLANEQYF.

The genes are TRBV7-9 and TRBJ2-7; D is ambiguous. V dropped 1 base and J dropped 5 bases, with 15 bases sitting between them. The CDR3 is 15 amino acids. Germline assignment: CDR1 SEHNR and CDR2 FQNEAQ (reference sequence). CDR3 protein: CASSLVQTGAHEQYF. CDR3 DNA: TGTGCCAGCAGCTTAGTACAGACGGGTGCCCACGAGCAGTACTTC.

This clone was detected once. The J gene is TRBJ2-7, the V gene TRBV29-1; D is unresolved. With 5 bases removed from V and 7 bases from J, the gap between germline ends came to 12 bases. The CDR3 runs to 11 residues. Germline V gene lookup returns CDR1 SQVTM and CDR2 ANQGSEA. CDR3 region: CSVIWDWEQYF. CDR3 bases: TGCAGCGTTATATGGGATTGGGAGCAGTACTTC.